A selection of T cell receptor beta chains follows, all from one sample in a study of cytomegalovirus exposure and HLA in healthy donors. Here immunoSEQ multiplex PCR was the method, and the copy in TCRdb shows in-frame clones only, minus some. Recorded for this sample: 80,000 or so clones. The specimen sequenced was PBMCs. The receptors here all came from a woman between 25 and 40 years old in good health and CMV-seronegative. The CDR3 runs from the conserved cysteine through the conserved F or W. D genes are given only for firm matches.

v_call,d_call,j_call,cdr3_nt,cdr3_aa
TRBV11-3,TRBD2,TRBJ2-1,TGTGCCAGCAGCTCAAAACTAGCGGGGGACAATGAGCAGTTCTTC,CASSSKLAGDNEQFF
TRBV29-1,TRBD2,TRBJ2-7,TGCAGCGTTCGCAGGTCCGGGACTAGCGGGAGGGAGCAGTACTTC,CSVRRSGTSGREQYF
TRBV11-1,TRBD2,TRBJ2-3,TGTGCCAGCAGCCGAAGACTAGCGGGGGGGCCGGATACGCAGTATTTT,CASSRRLAGGPDTQYF
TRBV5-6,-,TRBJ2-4,TGTGCCAGCAGATCGGGCGGGCGGGGGCCGGAAAACATTCAGTACTTC,CASRSGGRGPENIQYF
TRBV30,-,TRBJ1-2,TGTGCCTGGAGTGTAGGCACCGGAGGCTATGGCTACACCTTC,CAWSVGTGGYGYTF
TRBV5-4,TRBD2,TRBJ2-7,TGTGCCAGCAGTTCAACTAGCGGCAGCTCCTACGAGCAGTACTTC,CASSSTSGSSYEQYF
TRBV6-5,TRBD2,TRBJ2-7,TGTGCCAGCAGACGGCTAGCGGGAGGCGCCTACGAGCAGTACTTC,CASRRLAGGAYEQYF
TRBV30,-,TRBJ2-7,TGTGCCTGGAATGGGGCAGGGAACAACGGCGAGCAGTACTTC,CAWNGAGNNGEQYF
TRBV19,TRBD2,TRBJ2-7,TGTGCCAGTAGTAACCGACTAGCCCCCTACGAGCAGTACTTC,CASSNRLAPYEQYF
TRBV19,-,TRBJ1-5,TGTGCCAGCGCAAGTCAGGGGTTGGGCAATCAGCCCCAGCATTTT,CASASQGLGNQPQHF
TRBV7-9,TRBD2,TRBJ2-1,TGTGCCAGCAGCTTCCCCACTAGCGGGAGCACCTACAATGAGCAGTTCTTC,CASSFPTSGSTYNEQFF
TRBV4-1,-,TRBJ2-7,TGCGCCAGCAGCCAAGAAGGCAGCGACTACGAGCAGTACTTC,CASSQEGSDYEQYF
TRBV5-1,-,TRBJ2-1,TGCGCCAGCCATTTGCCGTCGGGCAATGAGCAGTTCTTC,CASHLPSGNEQFF
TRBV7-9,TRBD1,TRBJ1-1,TGTGCCAGCAGCCCCCACCACGGACAGGGGGAAGCTTTCTTT,CASSPHHGQGEAFF
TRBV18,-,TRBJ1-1,TGTGCCAGCTCACGACAGACACCGAATGGTGAAGCTTTCTTT,CASSRQTPNGEAFF
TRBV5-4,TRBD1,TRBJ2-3,TGTGCCAGCAGCTTAGGACAGGCTTTGGATACGCAGTATTTT,CASSLGQALDTQYF
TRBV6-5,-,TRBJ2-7,TGTGCCAGCAGCTTAGCTACAGGCGCCTACGAGCAGTACTTC,CASSLATGAYEQYF
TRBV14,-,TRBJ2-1,TGTGCCAGCAGCCAGATAAATGGGCTTACATCAGAGCAGTTCTTC,CASSQINGLTSEQFF
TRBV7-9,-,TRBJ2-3,TGTGCCAGCAGCTTAGGGATTCCAGGGGATACGCAGTATTTT,CASSLGIPGDTQYF
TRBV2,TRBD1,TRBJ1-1,TGTGCCAGCAGTGAAGCGGCAGGGGGGAACACTGAAGCTTTCTTT,CASSEAAGGNTEAFF
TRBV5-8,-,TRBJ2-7,TGTGCCAGCAGACCCGGACTTGACTCCTACGAGCAGTACTTC,CASRPGLDSYEQYF
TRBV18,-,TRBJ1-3,TGTGCCAGCTCACCCCCCAACTCTGGAAACACCATATATTTT,CASSPPNSGNTIYF
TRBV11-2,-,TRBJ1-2,TGTGCCAGCAGCTTGGGGGCCGGCTCTGGCTACACCTTC,CASSLGAGSGYTF